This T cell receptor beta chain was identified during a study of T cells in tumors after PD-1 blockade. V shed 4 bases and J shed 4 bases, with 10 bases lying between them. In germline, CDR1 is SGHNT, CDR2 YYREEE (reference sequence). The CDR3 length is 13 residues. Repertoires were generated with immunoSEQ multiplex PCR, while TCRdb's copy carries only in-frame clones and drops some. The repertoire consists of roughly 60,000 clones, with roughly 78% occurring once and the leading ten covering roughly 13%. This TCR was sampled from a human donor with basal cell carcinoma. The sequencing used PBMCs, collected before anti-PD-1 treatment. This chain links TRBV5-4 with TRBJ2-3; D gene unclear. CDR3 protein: CASSTPESDTQYF. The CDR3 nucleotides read TGTGCCAGCAGCACCCCGGAGTCAGATACGCAGTATTTT.